Listed here are 10 T cell receptor beta chains from one sample, sequenced in a study of metastatic and nonmetastatic thyroid tumors. None of the patients had undergone any treatment ahead of thyroid surgery. TCRdb re-called clones via MiXCR from the PCR reads. The sample has 13,000 or so clones, about 29% seen once. Sample: blood. The origin of the receptors is a female donor with papillary thyroid cancer or a benign thyroid nodule (not recorded which). Some clones in this sample may be carry-over from other donors' samples.

J is TRBJ2-5 and V is TRBV12-3 or TRBV12-4, with TRBD2 matching over 14 bases. Trimming took 7 bases from V and 5 from J; bases not matched to a gene: 9. The CDR3 covers 16 residues. CDR3 nucleotides: TGTGCCAGCATAACCGGGACTAGCGGGAGTAGTGAGACCCAGTACTTC. The encoded protein is CASITGTSGSSETQYF.

This clone appeared many times. V is TRBV13 and J is TRBJ2-3; TRBD2 matches at 16 bases. This CDR3 comprises 19 residues. Germline V gene data show CDR1 as PRHDT and CDR2 as FYEKMQ (reference sequence). V trimming: 5 bases; J trimming: 6 bases; junction bases outside the gene matches: 14. CDR3 DNA: TGTGCCAGCAGCCTGAACCCGGGACTAGCGGGGGGGCCAAGGGATACGCAGTATTTT. Translation: CASSLNPGLAGGPRDTQYF.

This clone was found a few times. The chain joins TRBV6-2 or TRBV6-3 to TRBJ1-2, with D unclear. V was pared by 6 bases and J by 6 bases, with 14 bases between. The CDR3 totals 13 residues. Per germline, CDR1 MNHEY and CDR2 SVGEGT. CDR3 sequence reads: CASSPGPGNGYTF. The CDR3 DNA is TGTGCCAGCAGCCCCGGGCCCGGCAATGGCTACACCTTC.

Concerning this clone: Since no conserved phenylalanine or tryptophan closes the CDR3, a read error is the likely cause. The DNA is left out, because the CDR3 cannot be placed on it with certainty; the CDR3 is given as TCRdb lists it. The chain has TRBV7-2 and TRBJ2-3; TRBD1 is taken as the D call from the table, unchecked against the DNA. The CDR3 totals 10 residues, both ends included. Looked up from germline, CDR1 is SGHTA and CDR2 is FQGNSA. The CDR3 is CASSLGSRDR.

J is TRBJ2-1 and V is TRBV6-1; 11 nucleotides align to TRBD2. Trimming cost V 4 bases and J 7 bases; bases outside gene matches: 3. This CDR3 comprises 14 residues. Germline CDR1 reads MNHNS; CDR2 reads SASEGT. The CDR3 region has the DNA TGTGCCAGCAGTGTAGCGGGAGGGAGAAATGAGCAGTTCTTC. Its translation: CASSVAGGRNEQFF.

This clone is judged medium-sized. This rearrangement joins TRBV7-9 to TRBJ2-1; TRBD2 matches 7 bases. The CDR3 runs 18 residues. Trimming removed 1 base from V and 0 bases from J; junction bases left unmatched: 9. Looked up from germline, CDR1 is SEHNR and CDR2 is FQNEAQ (reference sequence). CDR3 nucleotide sequence: TGTGCCAGCAGCTTAGGGACTAGATTTTCTAGCTCCTACAATGAGCAGTTCTTC. This gives the protein CASSLGTRFSSSYNEQFF.

This chain connects TRBV9 to TRBJ2-7, with D possibly matching TRBD2 (6 bases). Germline CDR1 is SGDLS and CDR2 is YYNGEE. Trimming took off 0 bases at V and 2 bases at J, with 15 bases between the two ends. There are 16 residues in the CDR3. In DNA, the CDR3 is TGTGCCAGCAGCGTAGGGTTGGGGGGAAGGGCCTACGAGCAGTACTTC. Amino acids: CASSVGLGGRAYEQYF.

This clone turned up a few times. The chain is built from TRBV15 and TRBJ1-1, with 7 positions matching TRBD1. Germline CDR1 LNHNV, CDR2 YYDKDF (reference sequence). Trimming removed 8 bases from V and 2 bases from J; junction bases left unmatched: 5. This CDR3 is 13 amino acids long. CDR3 coding DNA: TGTGCCACCCAAGACAGGGCCAACACTGAAGCTTTCTTT. Residues: CATQDRANTEAFF.

This clone is classed as medium-sized (0.01 to 0.1%). V usage is TRBV19 and J usage is TRBJ2-2; D may match TRBD1 or TRBD2 (5 bases each). The CDR3 extends over 15 amino acids. Germline lookup yields CDR1 LNHDA and CDR2 SQIVND (reference sequence). V was trimmed by 6 bases and J by 3 bases, leaving 14 bases between them. Here the CDR3 DNA reads TGTGCCAGTAGGCAAAGGGACGGCTACACCGGGGAGCTGTTTTTT. This encodes CASRQRDGYTGELFF.

This clone occurred once. The genes are TRBV20-1 and TRBJ2-1; D gene uncertain. The CDR3 is made up of 16 amino acids. The V gene's germline CDR1 is DFQATT and CDR2 SNEGSKA (reference sequence). Trimming stripped 0 bases from V and 3 bases from J, with 15 bases between. The CDR3 DNA reads TGCAGTGCTAGAGATCTCTTGGCTATCGGCTACAATGAGCAGTTCTTC. Protein product: CSARDLLAIGYNEQFF.